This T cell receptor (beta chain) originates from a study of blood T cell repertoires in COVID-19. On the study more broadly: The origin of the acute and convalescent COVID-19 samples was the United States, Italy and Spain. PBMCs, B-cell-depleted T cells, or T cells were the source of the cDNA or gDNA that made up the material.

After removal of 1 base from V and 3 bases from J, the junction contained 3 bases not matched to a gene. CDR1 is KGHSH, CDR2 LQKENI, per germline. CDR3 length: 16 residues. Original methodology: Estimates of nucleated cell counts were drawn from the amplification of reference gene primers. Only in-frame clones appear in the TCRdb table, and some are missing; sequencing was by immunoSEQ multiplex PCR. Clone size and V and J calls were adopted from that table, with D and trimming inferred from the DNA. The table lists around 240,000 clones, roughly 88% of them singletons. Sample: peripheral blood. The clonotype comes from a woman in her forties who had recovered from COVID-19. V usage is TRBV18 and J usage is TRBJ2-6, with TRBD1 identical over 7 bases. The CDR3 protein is CASSPQGANGANVLTF. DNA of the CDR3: TGTGCCAGCTCACCACAGGGGGCTAATGGGGCCAACGTCCTGACTTTC.